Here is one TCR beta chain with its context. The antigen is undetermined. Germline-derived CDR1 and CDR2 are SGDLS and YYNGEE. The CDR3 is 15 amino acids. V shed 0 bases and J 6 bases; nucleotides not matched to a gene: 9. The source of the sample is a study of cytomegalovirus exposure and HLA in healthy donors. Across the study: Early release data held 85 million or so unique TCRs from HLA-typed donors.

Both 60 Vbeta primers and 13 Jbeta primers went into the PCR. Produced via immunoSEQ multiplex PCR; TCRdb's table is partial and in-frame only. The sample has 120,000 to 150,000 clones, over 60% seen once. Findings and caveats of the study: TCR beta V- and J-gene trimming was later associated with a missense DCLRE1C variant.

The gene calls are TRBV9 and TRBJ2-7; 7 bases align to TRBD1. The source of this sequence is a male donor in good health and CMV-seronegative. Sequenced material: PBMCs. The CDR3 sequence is CASSVGDTGVGEQYF. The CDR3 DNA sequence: TGTGCCAGCAGCGTAGGGGATACAGGGGTAGGCGAGCAGTACTTC.